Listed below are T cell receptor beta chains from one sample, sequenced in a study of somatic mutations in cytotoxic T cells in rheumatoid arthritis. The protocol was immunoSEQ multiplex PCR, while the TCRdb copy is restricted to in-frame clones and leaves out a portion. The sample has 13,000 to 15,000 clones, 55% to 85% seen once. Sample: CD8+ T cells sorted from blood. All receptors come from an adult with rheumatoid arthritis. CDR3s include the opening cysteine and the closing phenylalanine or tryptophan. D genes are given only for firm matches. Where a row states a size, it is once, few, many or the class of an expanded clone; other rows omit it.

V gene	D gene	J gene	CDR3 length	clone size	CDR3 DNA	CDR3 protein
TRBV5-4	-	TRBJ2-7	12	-	TGTGCCAGCAGCTTACAAACAGGGGAGCAGTACTTC	CASSLQTGEQYF
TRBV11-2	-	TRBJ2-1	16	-	TGTGCCAGCAGCCCTGGGGGGACGGGGTGGTACAATGAGCAGTTCTTC	CASSPGGTGWYNEQFF
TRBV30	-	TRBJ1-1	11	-	TGTGCCTGGAGTAGGAACACTGAAGCTTTCTTT	CAWSRNTEAFF
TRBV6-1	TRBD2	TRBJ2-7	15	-	TGTGCCAGCAGTGAAATGGCGGGGGGATCCTACGAGCAGTACTTC	CASSEMAGGSYEQYF
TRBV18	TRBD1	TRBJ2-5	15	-	TGTGCCAGCTCACCTATGACAGGGGGTGGACAGACCCAGTACTTC	CASSPMTGGGQTQYF
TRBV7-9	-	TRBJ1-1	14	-	TGTGCCAGCAGTATCAACGGTGGGAACACTGAAGCTTTCTTT	CASSINGGNTEAFF
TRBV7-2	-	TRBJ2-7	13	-	TGTGCCAGCAGCTTAGGCAGGGGAAGCGAGCAGTACTTC	CASSLGRGSEQYF
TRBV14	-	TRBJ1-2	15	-	TGTGCCAGCAGCCTGCGGGACCGACTATTCTATGGCTACACCTTC	CASSLRDRLFYGYTF
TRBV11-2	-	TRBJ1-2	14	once	TGTGCCAGCAGCGTGGAGGCAGCCCACTATGGCTACACCTTC	CASSVEAAHYGYTF
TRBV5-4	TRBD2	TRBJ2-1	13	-	TGTGCCAGTACTAGCGGGGGGGCGAATGAGCAGTTCTTC	CASTSGGANEQFF
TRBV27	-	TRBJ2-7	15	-	TGTGCCAGCAGTAAAGGGACTGTCGGAAGCTACGAGCAGTACTTC	CASSKGTVGSYEQYF
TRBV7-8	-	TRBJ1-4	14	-	TGTGCCAGCAGCGACGGGACACTTAATGAAAAACTGTTTTTT	CASSDGTLNEKLFF
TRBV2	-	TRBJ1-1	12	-	TGTGCCAGCAGCAGACCCGACAATGAAGCTTTCTTT	CASSRPDNEAFF
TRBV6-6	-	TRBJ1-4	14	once	TGTGCCAGCAGTTTAGAAGCAACTAATGAAAAACTGTTTTTT	CASSLEATNEKLFF
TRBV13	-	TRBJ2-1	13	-	TGTGCCAGCAGCTGGGGATTGACAAATGAGCAGTTCTTC	CASSWGLTNEQFF
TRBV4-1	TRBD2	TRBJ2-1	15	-	TGCGCCAGCAGCCACATTAGCGGGGGAGTCAATGAGCAGTTCTTC	CASSHISGGVNEQFF
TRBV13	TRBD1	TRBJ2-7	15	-	TGTGCCAGCAACTTGAGGGACAGGGGTGACTACGAGCAGTACTTC	CASNLRDRGDYEQYF
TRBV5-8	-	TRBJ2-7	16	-	TGTGCCAGCAGCCCCTACCGGCCTTACATGGGCTACGAGCAGTACTTC	CASSPYRPYMGYEQYF
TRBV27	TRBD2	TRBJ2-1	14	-	TGTGCCAGCAAAGGACTAGCGGGGGGGAATGAGCAGTTCTTC	CASKGLAGGNEQFF
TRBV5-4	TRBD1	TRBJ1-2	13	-	TGTGCCAGCAGCCAGGGACAGGGGAATGGCTACACCTTC	CASSQGQGNGYTF
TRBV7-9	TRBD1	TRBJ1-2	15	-	TGTGCCAGCAGCTTAGTGGACAGGGGCCTGGCTGGCTACACCTTC	CASSLVDRGLAGYTF
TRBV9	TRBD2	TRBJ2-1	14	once	TGTGCCAGCAGTAGCGGGGGGGGGTACAATGAGCAGTTCTTC	CASSSGGGYNEQFF
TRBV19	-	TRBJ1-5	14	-	TGTGCCAGTAGTCCAGGGGAAGACAATCAGCCCCAGCATTTT	CASSPGEDNQPQHF
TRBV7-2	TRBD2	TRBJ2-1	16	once	TGTGCCAGCAGCTCAACGGGACTAGCGGGGTCAGGAGAGCAGTTCTTC	CASSSTGLAGSGEQFF
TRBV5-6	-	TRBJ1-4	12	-	TGTGCCAGCAGGGGACTCGATGAAAAACTGTTTTTT	CASRGLDEKLFF
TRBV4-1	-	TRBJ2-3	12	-	TGCGCCAGCGGGGGCCCCACAGATACGCAGTATTTT	CASGGPTDTQYF
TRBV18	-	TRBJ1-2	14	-	TGTGCCAGCTCACCCGATGCGGGGACGGAGGGCTACACCTTC	CASSPDAGTEGYTF
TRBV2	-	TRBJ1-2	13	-	TGTGCCAGCAGTGAAGCGGGGGCCTATGGCTACACCTTC	CASSEAGAYGYTF
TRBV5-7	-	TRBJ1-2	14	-	TGTGCCAGCAGCTTCAGGCTCCAGAAATGTGGCTACACCTTC	CASSFRLQKCGYTF